Following are 18 T cell receptor beta chains from one sample sequenced in a study of vaccination and CD4 T cells after COVID-19. Time point: late sampling 161 to 241 days after vaccination in a few convalescent patients. Each CDR3 protein gets one entry after TCRdb re-called the PCR reads with MiXCR. Of tens of thousands of distinct CDR3 sequences listed, more than 40% were seen once; the top ten hold about 6%. The sequenced sample was CD4+ T cells from blood, obtained about 7 months after SARS-CoV-2 vaccination. The receptor source for this set is a human donor who had recovered from COVID-19.

V gene TRBV18 combines with J gene TRBJ1-5, with D unclear. The length of the CDR3 is 15 residues. Per germline, CDR1 KGHSH and CDR2 LQKENI. V dropped 3 bases and J dropped 1 base, with 10 bases sitting between them. The CDR3: CASSPLGSSNQPQHF. The CDR3 nucleotides are TGTGCCAGCTCACCTTTGGGTAGCAGCAATCAGCCCCAGCATTTT.

The chain combines TRBV6-1 with TRBJ1-1; D not certain. V lost 8 bases to trimming and J lost 0 bases, with 13 bases between them. CDR1 MNHNS and CDR2 SASEGT come from the germline V gene. CDR3 length: 14 amino acids. The CDR3 region has the DNA TGTGCCAGCGGGGTGGATGGTATGAACACTGAAGCTTTCTTT. This sequence encodes CASGVDGMNTEAFF.

This clonotype was counted once. This chain joins TRBV28 and TRBJ2-7; D not certain. The CDR3 has 14 residues. Trimming stripped 7 bases from V and 6 bases from J, with 19 bases between. Germline CDR1 reads MDHEN; CDR2 reads SYDVKM. The CDR3 loop is CASTHPLSRSEQYF. In nucleotides, the CDR3 is TGTGCCAGCACCCACCCTCTGTCCAGGTCCGAGCAGTACTTC.

This clonotype was seen once. The chain employs TRBV7-2 and TRBJ2-3, with 11 bases fitting TRBD1. This CDR3 is 14 amino acids long. Trimming cost V 5 bases and J 6 bases; bases outside gene matches: 4. Germline V CDR1 and CDR2: SGHTA, FQGNSA. The CDR3 nucleotides are TGTGCCAGCAGCCGGGACAGGGGGTGGGATACGCAGTATTTT. It specifies CASSRDRGWDTQYF. Full variable domain (outside the CDR3, taken from reference TRBV7-2 and TRBJ2-3): GAGVSQSPSNKVTEKGKDVELRCDPISGHTALYWYRQSLGQGLEFLIYFQGNSAPDKSGLPSDRFSAERTGGSVSTLTIQRTQQEDSAVYLCASSRDRGWDTQYFGPGTRLTVL.

This clonotype was seen more than once but under ten times. The rearrangement joins TRBV20-1 to TRBJ2-5; TRBD1 might be the D (6 bases). The CDR3 covers 14 residues. Germline V gives CDR1 DFQATT, CDR2 SNEGSKA (reference sequence). Trimming pared 6 bases from V and 6 bases from J, leaving 20 bases between. The CDR3 here is CSASRQAVEQTQYF. The CDR3 DNA reads as TGCAGTGCGAGCAGACAGGCCGTCGAACAGACCCAGTACTTC.

The chain links TRBV7-2 to TRBJ2-2; a weak D match, TRBD2 (5 bases). With 6 bases removed from V and 6 bases from J, the gap between germline ends came to 14 bases. CDR3 size: 14 residues. Germline V gene lookup returns CDR1 SGHTA and CDR2 FQGNSA. The CDR3 nucleotides read TGTGCCAGCAGACCCCTTGGAGCGGCCGGGGAGCTGTTTTTT. Amino acid sequence: CASRPLGAAGELFF.

This clonotype is classed as medium-sized (0.01 to 0.1%). This chain connects TRBV6-4 to TRBJ2-2; TRBD2 agrees at 7 bases. With 2 bases clipped from V and 6 bases from J, the junction kept 9 bases outside the gene matches. The germline V gene encodes CDR1 MRHNA and CDR2 SNTAGT. The length of the CDR3 is 16 residues. The CDR3 spells CASSDTPSGDPGELFF. DNA of the CDR3: TGTGCCAGCAGTGACACCCCAAGCGGGGACCCCGGGGAGCTGTTTTTT.

CDR3 residues: CASSLVSLAYEQYF. The CDR3 nucleotides are TGTGCCAGCTCCCTGGTTAGCCTAGCCTACGAGCAGTACTTC. The chain carries TRBV28 and TRBJ2-7; no clear D. The V gene's germline CDR1 is MDHEN and CDR2 SYDVKM. V lost 8 bases and J lost 2, with 16 bases in between. The CDR3 runs to 14 residues.

The V call is TRBV5-4, the J call TRBJ2-1; 7 positions agree with TRBD1. Germline trimming cut 2 bases from V and 0 bases from J; bases unmatched to any gene: 8. Germline V CDR1 and CDR2: SGHNT, YYREEE (reference sequence). This CDR3 has 17 amino acids. The CDR3 DNA reads as TGTGCCAGCAGCTTCGGCCTGGACAGGAACTCCTACAATGAGCAGTTCTTC. Its protein is CASSFGLDRNSYNEQFF.

The chain recombines TRBV20-1 with TRBJ2-7; no firm D call. V was pared by 1 base and J by 6 bases, with 10 bases between. Germline CDR1 and CDR2: DFQATT and SNEGSKA (reference sequence). The CDR3 has 12 residues. For the CDR3, the DNA is TGCAGTGCTAGAGTGACCGGGTCCGAGCAGTACTTC. It specifies CSARVTGSEQYF.

This clonotype was observed a few times. The rearrangement links TRBV7-9 to TRBJ2-3, with D tentatively TRBD2 (6 bases). CDR3 length: 13 amino acids. The ends were cut back, 5 bases at V and 6 bases at J, with 12 bases in the middle. Germline lookup yields CDR1 SEHNR and CDR2 FQNEAQ (reference sequence). This CDR3 is CASSTLGGDTQYF. Written as DNA, the CDR3 is TGTGCCAGCAGCACCCTAGGAGGGGATACGCAGTATTTT.

CDR3 sequence reads: CSVNRGEDTQYF. CDR3 nucleotide sequence: TGCAGCGTAAACAGGGGAGAAGATACGCAGTATTTT. V is TRBV29-1 and J is TRBJ2-3; 7 bases agree with TRBD1. Germline trimming cut 6 bases from V and 5 bases from J; bases unmatched to any gene: 5. Germline CDR1 reads SQVTM; CDR2 reads ANQGSEA. The CDR3 extends over 12 amino acids.

In this sample, this clonotype turned up a few times. The chain is built from TRBV20-1 and TRBJ1-6, with 7 bases identical to TRBD1. Germline values: CDR1 DFQATT, CDR2 SNEGSKA (reference sequence). The CDR3 length is 16 residues. Trimming took 6 bases from V and 3 from J; bases not matched to a gene: 11. Here the CDR3 reads CSAVAIDRDYNSPLHF. CDR3 nucleotides: TGCAGTGCCGTAGCGATCGACAGGGACTATAATTCACCCCTCCACTTT.

This clonotype was counted only a few times. J is TRBJ2-2 and V is TRBV7-2; TRBD2 aligns across 7 bases. Unmatched junction bases numbered 4, after V lost 1 base and J lost 5 bases. The CDR3 is 15 amino acids. Germline-derived CDR1 and CDR2 are SGHTA and FQGNSA. DNA of the CDR3: TGTGCCAGCAGCTTAGGACTAGCCGGGACCGGGGAGCTGTTTTTT. It translates to CASSLGLAGTGELFF.

The CDR3: CASSDSGRDTGELFF. CDR3 in DNA: TGTGCCAGCAGTGATAGCGGGAGGGACACCGGGGAGCTGTTTTTT. The J gene is TRBJ2-2, the V gene TRBV25-1, with 11 bases identical to TRBD2. This CDR3 spans 15 amino acids. CDR1 is MGHDK and CDR2 is SYGVNS in the germline V gene. V trimming: 3 bases; J trimming: 3 bases; junction bases outside the gene matches: 0.

The chain recombines TRBV19 with TRBJ1-5; D may be TRBD1 (5 bases). This CDR3 is built from 16 residues. Germline-derived CDR1 and CDR2 are LNHDA and SQIVND (reference sequence). V shed 5 bases and J shed 0 bases, with 14 bases lying between them. The CDR3: CASSSLGTASNQPQHF. The CDR3 region has the DNA TGTGCCAGTAGTTCCCTGGGGACGGCTAGCAATCAGCCCCAGCATTTT. The full variable domain, completed using reference TRBV19 and TRBJ1-5, is DGGITQSPKYLFRKEGQNVTLSCEQNLNHDAMYWYRQDPGQGLRLIYYSQIVNDFQKGDIAEGYSVSREKKESFPLTVTSAQKNPTAFYLCASSSLGTASNQPQHFGDGTRLSIL.

The rearrangement uses TRBV6-2 or TRBV6-3 and TRBJ1-2; 8 bases map to TRBD1. The CDR3 is 13 amino acids. Germline lookup yields CDR1 MNHEY and CDR2 SVGEGT. The trim removed 7 bases at V and 4 bases at J, leaving 5 bases unmatched. The CDR3 spells CASTRDRIYGYTF. In nucleotides, the CDR3 is TGTGCCAGCACGAGGGACAGGATCTATGGCTACACCTTC.

The chain combines TRBV19 with TRBJ1-1, with D maybe TRBD1 (5 bases). The V gene's germline CDR1 is LNHDA and CDR2 SQIVND (reference sequence). Trimming took 3 bases from V and 0 from J, leaving 8 bases between them. The CDR3 spans 14 residues. The DNA of the CDR3 is TGTGCCAGTAGTATGGGGGGACTGAACACTGAAGCTTTCTTT. It codes for CASSMGGLNTEAFF.